One sample yielded the 5 T cell receptor beta chains listed below, sequenced in a study of cytomegalovirus exposure and HLA in healthy donors. PCR employed 60 Vbeta and 13 Jbeta primers. The data were produced by immunoSEQ multiplex PCR, yet TCRdb's version contains in-frame clones alone and is incomplete. Of approximately 150,000 clones listed, approximately 80% are singletons. The specimen sequenced was PBMCs. The receptors here all came from a woman in her thirties or forties in good health and CMV-seronegative.

V gene TRBV9 combines with J gene TRBJ1-2, with D unclear. The germline CDR1 and CDR2 sequences are SGDLS and YYNGEE. The CDR3 extends over 15 amino acids. V was clipped by 3 bases and J by 5 bases, with 17 bases between them. CDR3 nucleotide sequence: TGTGCCAGCAGCGCCGGGAACCCTCACGAGTATGGCTACACCTTC. Encoded protein: CASSAGNPHEYGYTF. The variable domain in full, with the rest retrieved from reference TRBV9 and TRBJ1-2, is DSGVTQTPKHLITATGQRVTLRCSPRSGDLSVYWYQQSLDQGLQFLIQYYNGEERAKGNILERFSAQQFPDLHSELNLSSLELGDSALYFCASSAGNPHEYGYTFGSGTRLTVV.

The J gene is TRBJ1-1, the V gene TRBV5-5, with D maybe TRBD1 (5 bases). This CDR3 has 12 amino acids. V gave up 3 bases and J gave up 11 bases, with 14 bases separating them. The germline gives CDR1 SGHKS, CDR2 YYEKEE (reference sequence). CDR3 sequence: CASSSAQGGAFF. The DNA of the CDR3 is TGTGCCAGCAGCTCGGCGCAGGGTGGCGCTTTCTTT.

V usage is TRBV28 and J usage is TRBJ1-3; tentative D call: TRBD1 (6 bases). The CDR3 is 15 residues long. Per the germline V gene, CDR1 is MDHEN and CDR2 is SYDVKM. The V gene lost 3 bases and the J gene lost 2 bases, with 11 bases spanning the gap. The CDR3 loop is CASSFRGQTGNTIYF. Written as DNA, the CDR3 is TGTGCCAGCAGTTTCCGGGGACAAACTGGAAACACCATATATTTT.

The table lists this clone with a count of one. In nucleotides, the CDR3 is TGTGCCATTCTGGGACTGAGGGGCACTGAAGCTTTCTTT. This sequence encodes CAILGLRGTEAFF. This sequence joins TRBV28 and TRBJ1-1, with a possible D match to TRBD1 (5 bases). The CDR3 is 13 amino acids. Trimming removed 10 bases from V and 4 bases from J, with 16 bases in between. CDR1 is MDHEN, CDR2 SYDVKM, per germline.

V is TRBV5-4 and J is TRBJ1-2, with D perhaps TRBD1 (5 bases). V was clipped by 6 bases and J by 8 bases, with 29 bases between them. In germline, CDR1 is SGHNT, CDR2 YYREEE (reference sequence). The CDR3 runs to 17 residues. The CDR3 DNA reads as TGTGCCAGCAAACAGCTTGGATCGTATCGGGGGGAGAAGGGCTACACCTTC. This encodes CASKQLGSYRGEKGYTF.